This T cell receptor beta chain was sequenced in a study of PD-L1 blockade in urothelial cancer. Sample time point: pretreatment peripheral blood. Trimming pared 5 bases from V and 9 bases from J, leaving 13 bases between. The germline V gene encodes CDR1 MNHEY and CDR2 SMNVEV (reference sequence). This CDR3 spans 12 amino acids. General study points: Blood TCR clonality below the median before treatment was a predictor of better survival.

Remarks on this clone: What it binds is unknown.

Data came from immunoSEQ multiplex PCR; TCRdb stores just in-frame clones and leaves some out. The sample lists 100,000 to 150,000 clones, approximately 88% occurring once. The chain has TRBV27 and TRBJ2-5; D may be TRBD1 (5 bases). Material: PBMCs, obtained around atezolizumab (anti-PD-L1) treatment. The TCR originated in a man between 45 and 60 years old with urothelial cancer. CDR3 nucleotide sequence: TGTGCCAGCAGTCCCCAGGGCTCGGCCCAGTACTTC. Residues: CASSPQGSAQYF.